The sequence of this T cell receptor beta chain was determined in a study of blood T cell repertoires in COVID-19. Overall study context: From the United States, Italy and Spain came samples of acute and convalescent COVID-19. PBMCs, B-cell-depleted T cells, or T cells provided the cDNA or gDNA that made up the material.

Generated by immunoSEQ multiplex PCR, the TCRdb table keeps only in-frame clones and is missing some. The table includes over 45,000 clones, approximately 80% detected once. This sequence originates from a human donor with active or convalescent COVID-19. The donor label of this sample is uncertain. Sequencing input: peripheral blood.

The CDR3 here is CASSLLAASGAYEQYF. The CDR3 nucleotides read TGTGCCAGCAGCTTATTAGCGGCTAGCGGGGCCTACGAGCAGTACTTC. V is TRBV7-2 and J is TRBJ2-7; 9 bases are shared with TRBD2. There are 16 residues in the CDR3. The V and J ends lost 2 bases and 2 bases, in that order; junction bases with no gene match: 7. Germline V gives CDR1 SGHTA, CDR2 FQGNSA. Filled out from reference TRBV7-2 and TRBJ2-7, the complete variable domain reads GAGVSQSPSNKVTEKGKDVELRCDPISGHTALYWYRQSLGQGLEFLIYFQGNSAPDKSGLPSDRFSAERTGGSVSTLTIQRTQQEDSAVYLCASSLLAASGAYEQYFGPGTRLTVT.